These 4 T cell receptor beta chains came from one sample sequenced in a study of immune evolution from preneoplasia to lung adenocarcinoma. Repertoires were generated with immunoSEQ multiplex PCR, while TCRdb's copy carries only in-frame clones and drops some. There are around 5,000 clones in the sample; around 90% occur only once, and approximately 3% lies in the top ten. The sample consisted of FFPE invasive lung adenocarcinoma tissue. The receptors were sampled from a person aged 50-59 years with lung adenocarcinoma.

CDR3 DNA: TGTGCCAGCAGCTCGCTAGCGGGAGCCTACAATGAGCAGTTCTTC. Its protein product is CASSSLAGAYNEQFF. This chain uses TRBV5-4 with TRBJ2-1; 10 nucleotides agree with TRBD2. The germline CDR1 and CDR2 sequences are SGHNT and YYREEE (reference sequence). V lost 3 bases, J lost 2 bases, and 2 bases stayed unmatched. The CDR3 contains 15 residues.

This chain uses TRBV6-1 with TRBJ2-7; 9 nucleotides agree with TRBD1. The CDR3 sequence is 14 residues long. Germline CDR1 is MNHNS and CDR2 is SASEGT. The trim removed 1 base at V and 6 bases at J, leaving 4 bases unmatched. This CDR3 is CASSEGTGVSEQYF. DNA for the CDR3: TGTGCCAGCAGTGAAGGGACAGGGGTCAGCGAGCAGTACTTC.

The chain employs TRBV5-1 and TRBJ2-1, with 10 bases that match TRBD2. V dropped 4 bases and J dropped 6; count of bases not matched to a gene: 7. The CDR3 loop spans 15 amino acids. Germline V gene lookup returns CDR1 SGHRS and CDR2 YFSETQ. CDR3 coding DNA: TGCGCCAGCAGCCCCGGACTAGCGGCCCCCAATGAGCAGTTCTTC. It encodes CASSPGLAAPNEQFF. The full variable domain, in which reference TRBV5-1 and TRBJ2-1 provide the parts outside the CDR3, is KAGVTQTPRYLIKTRGQQVTLSCSPISGHRSVSWYQQTPGQGLQFLFEYFSETQRNKGNFPGRFSGRQFSNSRSEMNVSTLELGDSALYLCASSPGLAAPNEQFFGPGTRLTVL.

The chain employs TRBV6-6 and TRBJ2-1; TRBD2 aligns across 9 bases. Germline values: CDR1 MNHNY, CDR2 SVGAGI (reference sequence). The CDR3 extends over 14 amino acids. Unmatched junction bases numbered 7, after V lost 6 bases and J lost 7 bases. The CDR3 is CASRFSGSRNEQFF. CDR3 DNA: TGTGCCAGCAGGTTTAGCGGGAGCCGGAATGAGCAGTTCTTC.